Listed below are T cell receptor beta chains from one sample, sequenced in a study of T cell repertoires in cytomegalovirus infection. TCRdb ran MiXCR on the reads and lists one entry per CDR3 protein. The table lists 150,000 to 200,000 distinct CDR3 sequences, approximately 14% of them singletons, with roughly 30% in the top ten. Source material: PBMCs. Receptor source: a human donor in good health (CMV status not recorded). Some clones in this sample may be carry-over from other donors' samples. Both conserved end residues are part of each CDR3. Fields, in order: clone size, J gene, D gene, V gene, CDR3 protein, CDR3 DNA. D genes are given only for firm matches. Size is stated for part of the rows, as once, few or many counts, or as a class when the clone is expanded.

.,TRBJ2-1,.,TRBV7-2,CASSLGSNEQFF,TGTGCCAGCAGCTTGGGATCGAATGAGCAGTTCTTC
few,TRBJ2-2,.,TRBV24-1,CATSDLRAGELFF,TGTGCCACCAGTGATTTGCGGGCCGGGGAGCTGTTTTTT
.,TRBJ1-5,.,TRBV20-1,CSARGGGEQPQHF,TGCAGTGCTAGAGGAGGGGGAGAGCAGCCCCAGCATTTT
many,TRBJ1-2,.,TRBV7-2,CASSLEWAGGGYTF,TGTGCCAGCAGCTTAGAATGGGCAGGAGGTGGCTACACCTTC
many,TRBJ1-2,.,TRBV4-1,CASSQEAEDYGYTF,TGCGCCAGCAGCCAAGAAGCCGAGGACTATGGCTACACCTTC
.,TRBJ1-1,.,TRBV14,CASTGQWKNTEAFF,TGTGCCAGCACCGGACAGTGGAAGAACACTGAAGCTTTCTTT
.,TRBJ2-7,TRBD2,TRBV29-1,CSVASGSPYEQYF,TGCAGCGTTGCCAGCGGGAGCCCCTACGAGCAGTACTTC
many,TRBJ2-3,TRBD1,TRBV29-1,CSVGRQGDRTDTQYF,TGCAGCGTTGGGCGACAGGGAGATCGCACAGATACGCAGTATTTT
few,TRBJ2-1,.,TRBV6-5,CASSYPGLSNKFF,TGTGCCAGCAGTTACCCGGGACTCTCTAATAAGTTCTTC
many,TRBJ2-1,TRBD2,TRBV7-2,CASSLGTGGSYNEQFF,TGTGCCAGCAGCTTAGGCACGGGGGGCTCCTACAATGAGCAGTTCTTC
many,TRBJ1-1,.,TRBV12-3/TRBV12-4,CAGEEGVGTEAFF,TGTGCCGGCGAGGAGGGGGTCGGCACTGAAGCTTTCTTT
many,TRBJ1-2,.,TRBV7-8,CASSALDGTNYGYTF,TGTGCCAGCAGCGCACTGGACGGAACTAACTATGGCTACACCTTC
many,TRBJ1-1,.,TRBV19,CASSWTRNTEAFF,TGTGCCAGTAGTTGGACAAGGAACACTGAAGCTTTCTTT
many,TRBJ1-5,.,TRBV19,CASSIAGNQPQHF,TGTGCCAGTAGTATAGCGGGGAATCAGCCCCAGCATTTT
many,TRBJ2-7,TRBD2,TRBV9,CASSVAPATSGYEQYF,TGTGCCAGCAGCGTAGCCCCCGCGACTAGCGGCTACGAGCAGTACTTC
many,TRBJ1-4,TRBD1,TRBV5-1,CASSLEGTGKEKLFF,TGCGCCAGCAGCTTGGAGGGGACAGGGAAGGAAAAACTGTTTTTT
many,TRBJ1-1,TRBD1,TRBV7-9,CASSPPQGETEAFF,TGTGCCAGCAGCCCCCCCCAGGGGGAGACTGAAGCTTTCTTT
.,TRBJ2-5,.,TRBV12-3/TRBV12-4,CASSLRELQETQYF,TGTGCCAGCAGTCTCAGGGAACTCCAAGAGACCCAGTACTTC
.,TRBJ1-2,.,TRBV28,CASTPLGPVGGYTF,TGTGCCAGCACTCCTTTAGGCCCGGTGGGTGGCTACACCTTC
.,TRBJ2-1,.,TRBV14,CASSQPTGLRSYNEQFF,TGTGCCAGCAGCCAACCGACAGGCCTACGCTCCTACAATGAGCAGTTCTTC
.,TRBJ2-3,.,TRBV5-1,CASSLAGAGADTQYF,TGCGCCAGCAGCTTGGCCGGAGCGGGCGCAGATACGCAGTATTTT